This is a list of T cell receptor beta chains from one sample in a study of patients and donors after allogeneic stem cell transplantation. Via MiXCR, TCRdb re-called the RT-PCR reads, giving one row per CDR3 protein. Here the sample spans 800,000 to 1,000,000 distinct CDR3 sequences, roughly 18% being singletons. Sequencing was carried out using blood, either unsorted or a sorted T cell fraction (not recorded which). The receptors come from a human donor who was either an allogeneic HSCT recipient or a stem cell or donor lymphocyte infusion donor (not recorded which). It is not recorded whose cells these are; they may come from a transplant donor. The conserved cysteine and the conserved F or W are not part of the CDR3 here.

v_gene	j_gene	CDR3aa
TRBV28	TRBJ2-2	ASNQGARTGELF
TRBV11-2	TRBJ2-1	ASSSGDSPINEQF
TRBV27	TRBJ2-7	ASSLRADGAYEQY
TRBV5-1	TRBJ2-1	ASSYLAGDYTDEQF
TRBV6-4	TRBJ2-3	ASSGTADTQY
TRBV5-1	TRBJ2-1	ASSFLLPQGVFFYNEQF
TRBV27	TRBJ2-7	ASSFQGQYYEQY
TRBV4-2	TRBJ1-5	ASSWQGDSNQPQH
TRBV27	TRBJ2-7	ASSSRLGGEQY
TRBV20-1	TRBJ1-5	SAQTGGNQPQH
TRBV5-1	TRBJ1-1	ASSFWGETEAF
TRBV5-1	TRBJ1-3	ASSFNGQQGSSGNTIY
TRBV7-9	TRBJ2-7	ASSSRDRAYEQY
TRBV29-1	TRBJ1-2	SVEGGQCFECYT
TRBV4-1	TRBJ1-5	ASSRGTGVNQPQH
TRBV12-3/TRBV12-4	TRBJ1-1	ASSIPGLGQGNTEAF
TRBV20-1	TRBJ2-1	SASLGTPSYNEQF
TRBV24-1	TRBJ2-2	ATSRQGEAGELF
TRBV15	TRBJ2-1	ATSRDPPAGLGANEQF
TRBV15	TRBJ2-5	ATSKFGETQY
TRBV15	TRBJ2-3	ATSHPKSGRTDTQY
TRBV29-1	TRBJ2-3	SVEQTSSTDTQY
TRBV20-1	TRBJ1-4	SATPGSEGEKLF